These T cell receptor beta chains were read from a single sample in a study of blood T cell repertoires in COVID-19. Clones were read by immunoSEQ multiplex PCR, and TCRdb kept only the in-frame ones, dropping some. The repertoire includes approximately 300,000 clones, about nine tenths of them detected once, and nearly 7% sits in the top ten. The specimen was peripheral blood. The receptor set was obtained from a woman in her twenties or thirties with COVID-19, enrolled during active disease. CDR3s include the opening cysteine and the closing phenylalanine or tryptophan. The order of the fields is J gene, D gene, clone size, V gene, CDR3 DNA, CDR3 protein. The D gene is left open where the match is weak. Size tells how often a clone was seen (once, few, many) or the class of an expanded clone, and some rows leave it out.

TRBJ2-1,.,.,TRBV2,TGTGCCAGCAGTGAAGTTCGGGGGTCGAAGATCGGGGGTGAGCAGTTCTTC,CASSEVRGSKIGGEQFF
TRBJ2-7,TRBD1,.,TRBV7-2,TGTGCCAGCAGCCCCGGACAGGGATACGAGCAGTACTTC,CASSPGQGYEQYF
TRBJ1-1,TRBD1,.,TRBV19,TGTGCCAGTAGTTTCGGGACAGCAAACACTGAAGCTTTCTTT,CASSFGTANTEAFF
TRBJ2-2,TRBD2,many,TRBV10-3,TGTGCCACCAAGACTATCACTAGCGGGACGAACACCGGGGAGCTGTTTTTT,CATKTITSGTNTGELFF
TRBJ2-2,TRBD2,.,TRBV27,TGTGCCAGCAGAGGACTAGGGACCGGGGAGCTGTTTTTT,CASRGLGTGELFF
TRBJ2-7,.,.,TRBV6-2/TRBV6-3,TGTGCCAGCAGTTACCCCGGACTCGAGCAGTACTTC,CASSYPGLEQYF
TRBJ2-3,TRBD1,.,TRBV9,TGTGCCAGCAGCTTGGGACAGGGGGTGGATACGCAGTATTTT,CASSLGQGVDTQYF
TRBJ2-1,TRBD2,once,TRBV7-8,TGTGCCAGCAGACCCGGGACTAGCGGGAGGAATGAGCAGTTCTTC,CASRPGTSGRNEQFF
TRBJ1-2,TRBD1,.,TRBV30,TGTGCCTGGAGTACCTCGGACAGGCGAAGCACCTTC,CAWSTSDRRSTF
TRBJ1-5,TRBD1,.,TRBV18,TGTGCCAGCTCAAACGGACAGGGCGGCAATCAGCCCCAGCATTTT,CASSNGQGGNQPQHF